Shown below are 10 T cell receptor beta chains from a single sample sequenced in a study of shared clonotypes between healthy human individuals. Generated by immunoSEQ multiplex PCR, the TCRdb table keeps only in-frame clones and is missing some. Among approximately 1.9 million clones, over 85% were seen once, and the ten largest hold under 2%. CD45RO-negative CD8 cells positively selected for CCR7 made up the naive population, which excluded terminally differentiated effector memory CD45RA+ cells. What was sequenced was naive CD8+ T cells from PBMCs. Source of these receptors: a man younger than 35 in good health. Some clones in this sample may be carry-over from other donors' samples.

The CDR3 protein is CASHGLGRYNEQFF. CDR3 bases: TGTGCCAGCCACGGACTAGGCCGATACAATGAGCAGTTCTTC. V and J are TRBV19 and TRBJ2-1; 7 bases line up with TRBD2. Germline CDR1 is LNHDA and CDR2 is SQIVND (reference sequence). This CDR3 spans 14 amino acids. The ends lost 9 bases at V and 4 bases at J; junction bases unmatched: 9.

The chain links TRBV6-6 to TRBJ1-2; no firm D call. Per the germline V gene, CDR1 is MNHNY and CDR2 is SVGAGI (reference sequence). V was clipped by 10 bases and J by 2 bases, with 11 bases between them. This CDR3 contains 12 residues. The CDR3 region has the DNA TGTGCCACCAAATCCGGCAACTATGGCTACACCTTC. This encodes CATKSGNYGYTF.

The V call is TRBV5-4, the J call TRBJ1-1; no definite D call. The CDR3 has 14 residues. Trimming shortened V by 4 bases and J by 1 base, and 11 bases separated the two germline ends. Germline-derived CDR1 and CDR2 are SGHNT and YYREEE (reference sequence). The CDR3 is CASSRPGWNTEAFF. CDR3 nucleotide sequence: TGTGCCAGCAGCCGACCCGGCTGGAACACTGAAGCTTTCTTT.

J is TRBJ2-7 and V is TRBV5-1; 7 bases are shared with TRBD2. CDR3 size: 14 residues. Germline CDR1 reads SGHRS; CDR2 reads YFSETQ. The ends lost 4 bases at V and 2 bases at J; junction bases unmatched: 6. The CDR3 is CASSAASGAYEQYF. The CDR3 DNA reads as TGCGCCAGCAGCGCCGCTAGCGGTGCCTACGAGCAGTACTTC.

This clone has only one observation. V usage is TRBV7-6 and J usage is TRBJ2-5; D remains unclear. V dropped 9 bases and J dropped 5 bases, with 16 bases sitting between them. Germline CDR1 SGHVS, CDR2 FNYEAQ. This CDR3 region has 13 residues. The CDR3 here is CASQRRRGETQYF. CDR3 DNA: TGTGCCAGTCAGCGCAGGCGTGGCGAGACCCAGTACTTC.

J is TRBJ2-1 and V is TRBV5-1; TRBD1 aligns across 8 bases. This CDR3 has 14 amino acids. The germline V gene encodes CDR1 SGHRS and CDR2 YFSETQ. V lost 4 bases to trimming and J lost 8 bases; unmatched junction nucleotides: 8. The DNA for the CDR3 is TGCGCCAGCAGCCTTACAGGGGGGTCCGATGAGCAGTTCTTC. As protein: CASSLTGGSDEQFF. Complete variable domain (other parts from reference TRBV5-1 and TRBJ2-1): KAGVTQTPRYLIKTRGQQVTLSCSPISGHRSVSWYQQTPGQGLQFLFEYFSETQRNKGNFPGRFSGRQFSNSRSEMNVSTLELGDSALYLCASSLTGGSDEQFFGPGTRLTVL.

The chain uses TRBV5-6 and TRBJ2-2; D is undetermined. V was cut by 2 bases and J by 0 bases, with 5 bases left in between. There are 14 residues in the CDR3. Germline CDR1 is SGHDT and CDR2 is YYEEEE. The CDR3 region is CASSLIPNTGELFF. DNA for the CDR3: TGTGCCAGCAGCTTAATACCGAACACCGGGGAGCTGTTTTTT.

The rearrangement links TRBV4-2 to TRBJ1-2; unclear D gene. CDR3 length equals 12 residues. Trimming removed 3 bases from V and 5 bases from J, with 7 bases in between. The germline V gene has CDR1 LGHNA and CDR2 YNFKEQ. The CDR3 loop reads CASSQKKYGYTF. The DNA of the CDR3 is TGTGCCAGCAGCCAGAAAAAGTATGGCTACACCTTC.

For the CDR3, the DNA is TGTGCCAGCAGCTGGACCGGGACACAATACAATGAGCAGTTCTTC. This codes for CASSWTGTQYNEQFF. The chain recombines TRBV7-6 with TRBJ2-1, with D perhaps TRBD1 (6 bases). Germline V gene sequence: CDR1 SGHVS, CDR2 FNYEAQ. This CDR3 contains 15 residues. V was cut by 4 bases and J by 4 bases, with 14 bases left in between.

Concerning this clone itself: At the DNA level, this CDR3 is encoded by other sequences in the same sample as well. The chain joins TRBV4-3 to TRBJ1-2; 8 positions agree with TRBD1. V lost 1 base and J lost 2; bases outside the gene matches: 0. This CDR3 is 14 amino acids long. Germline loops: CDR1 LGHNA, CDR2 YSLEER. The chain's CDR3 is CASSQAGGNYGYTF. The CDR3 DNA follows: TGCGCCAGCAGCCAAGCAGGGGGCAACTATGGCTACACCTTC.